This entry is about one T cell receptor beta chain. Its antigen is unknown. This specimen belongs to a study of T cells after posttransplantation cyclophosphamide. Points from the study as a whole: Donor CD8+ memory clones often dominated recipient blood repertoires at later times.

Assay used: immunoSEQ multiplex PCR; TCRdb lists only in-frame clones, some missing. The sample includes about 6,800 clones, roughly 92% of them seen just once. Busulfan-fludarabine conditioning, marrow transplant, and cyclophosphamide on days +3 and +4 were administered. The CDR3 runs 16 residues. V was trimmed by 4 bases and J by 0 bases, leaving 17 bases between them. Germline-derived CDR1 and CDR2 are SGHRS and YFSETQ. The sample was CD8+ T cells sorted from blood, taken after allogeneic stem cell transplant with posttransplant cyclophosphamide. This TCR came from a male patient in his sixties who received an allogeneic stem cell transplant from a related donor and was CMV-positive. Some T cells may have come from the graft donor. V is TRBV5-1 and J is TRBJ2-7; no reliable D call. The CDR3 DNA is TGCGCCAGCAGCCCCCTCGCCGCCGAGAGCTCCTACGAGCAGTACTTC. This gives the protein CASSPLAAESSYEQYF. Full variable domain (remainder filled in from reference TRBV5-1 and TRBJ2-7): KAGVTQTPRYLIKTRGQQVTLSCSPISGHRSVSWYQQTPGQGLQFLFEYFSETQRNKGNFPGRFSGRQFSNSRSEMNVSTLELGDSALYLCASSPLAAESSYEQYFGPGTRLTVT.